This paragraph reports one T cell receptor beta chain. The target antigen is unknown. These data come from a study of blood T cells in healthy people across ages. Regarding the study as a whole: Diversity of TCR beta per million T cells declined in a roughly linear way with age.

Germline assignment: CDR1 SGHVS and CDR2 FQNEAQ. The CDR3 sequence is 14 residues long. V lost 3 bases, J lost 2 bases, and 11 bases lay in between. Next came a second PCR, run for roughly 6 to 11 cycles, which used a sample-barcoded 5' primer along with a J-beta primer mix. Every sample gave at least 2.5 million paired-end reads containing CDR3. From the 5' RACE reads, TCRdb called clonotypes with MiXCR, one entry per CDR3 protein. The sample lists approximately 780,000 distinct CDR3 sequences, approximately 24% seen once, with roughly 3.1% in the top ten. The same sample was also studied in work on T cells of mothers and their children. That paper states: Thymic selection shapes TCR recombination output similarly in related and unrelated pairs.

Sequenced input: blood. The rearrangement links TRBV7-8 to TRBJ2-7; D unclear. This sequence was found in a boy aged 5-17 years in good health. The CDR3 DNA reads as TGTGCCAGCAGCTTGCGGCCGTGGACCTACGAGCAGTACTTC. Amino acid sequence: CASSLRPWTYEQYF.